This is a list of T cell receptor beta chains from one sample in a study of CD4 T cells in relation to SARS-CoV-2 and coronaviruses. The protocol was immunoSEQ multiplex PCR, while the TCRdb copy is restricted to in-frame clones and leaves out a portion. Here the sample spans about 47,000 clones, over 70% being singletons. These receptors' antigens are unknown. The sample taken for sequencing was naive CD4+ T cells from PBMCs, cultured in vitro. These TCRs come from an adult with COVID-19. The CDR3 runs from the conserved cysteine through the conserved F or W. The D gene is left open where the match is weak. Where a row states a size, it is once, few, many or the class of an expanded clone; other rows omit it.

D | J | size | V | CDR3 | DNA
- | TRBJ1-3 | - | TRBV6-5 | CASSVDGSGNTIYF | TGTGCCAGCAGCGTCGATGGCTCTGGAAACACCATATATTTT
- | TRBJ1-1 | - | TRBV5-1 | CASTRGQRTEAFF | TGCGCCAGCACCCGGGGGCAGAGAACTGAAGCTTTCTTT
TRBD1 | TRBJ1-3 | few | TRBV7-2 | CASSLGTGVGNTIYF | TGTGCCAGCAGCTTAGGGACAGGGGTAGGAAACACCATATATTTT
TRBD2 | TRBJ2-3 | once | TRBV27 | CASSDLLAGGTDTQYF | TGTGCCAGCAGTGATCTACTAGCGGGGGGCACAGATACGCAGTATTTT
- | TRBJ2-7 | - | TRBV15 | CATIKIHEQYF | TGTGCCACCATTAAGATCCACGAGCAGTACTTC
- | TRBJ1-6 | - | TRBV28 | CASTTRLNSPLHF | TGTGCCAGCACCACCCGACTCAATTCACCCCTCCACTTT
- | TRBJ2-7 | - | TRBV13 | CASSKNWRVEVHEQYF | TGTGCCAGCAGCAAAAATTGGAGGGTGGAGGTCCACGAGCAGTACTTC
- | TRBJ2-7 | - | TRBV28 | CASSLTRVVYRYEQYF | TGTGCCAGCAGTTTAACCCGGGTTGTCTATCGTTACGAGCAGTACTTC
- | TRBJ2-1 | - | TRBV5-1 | CASKARAGDDEQFF | TGCGCCAGCAAGGCCAGGGCAGGGGACGATGAGCAGTTCTTC
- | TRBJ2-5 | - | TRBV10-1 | CASSESLGGGETQYF | TGCGCCAGCAGTGAGTCCCTCGGGGGCGGGGAGACCCAGTACTTC
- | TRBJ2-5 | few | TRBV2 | CASSEETQYF | TGTGCCAGCAGTGAAGAGACCCAGTACTTC
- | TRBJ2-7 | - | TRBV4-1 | CASSQDPSGSSYEQYF | TGCGCCAGCAGCCAAGACCCCTCCGGCAGCTCCTACGAGCAGTACTTC
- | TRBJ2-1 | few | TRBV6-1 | CASSEGLISYNEQFF | TGTGCCAGCAGTGAGGGGTTGATCTCCTACAATGAGCAGTTCTTC
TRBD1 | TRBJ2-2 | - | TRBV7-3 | CASSLMGQGSGDNTGELFF | TGTGCCAGCAGCTTAATGGGACAGGGGAGCGGAGACAACACCGGGGAGCTGTTTTTT
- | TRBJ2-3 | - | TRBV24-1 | CATSDPGRLLDTQYF | TGTGCCACCAGTGATCCCGGACGGCTTTTGGATACGCAGTATTTT
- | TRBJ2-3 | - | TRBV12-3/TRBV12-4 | CASSPADTQYF | TGTGCCAGCAGCCCGGCAGATACGCAGTATTTT
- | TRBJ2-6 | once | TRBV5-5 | CASSPRFLSGANVLTF | TGTGCCAGCAGCCCGCGATTCCTTTCTGGGGCCAACGTCCTGACTTTC
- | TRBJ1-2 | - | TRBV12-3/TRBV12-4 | CASSHRGLYGYTF | TGTGCCAGCAGTCACCGTGGGCTCTATGGCTACACCTTC
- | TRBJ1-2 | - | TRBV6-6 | CASTQAGSGTYGYTF | TGTGCCAGCACCCAAGCCGGTTCAGGGACCTATGGCTACACCTTC
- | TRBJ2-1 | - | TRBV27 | CASSETVTSYNEQFF | TGTGCCAGCAGCGAGACAGTGACCTCCTACAATGAGCAGTTCTTC
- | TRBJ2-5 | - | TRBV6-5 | CASSREVGTQYF | TGTGCCAGCAGTCGAGAAGTTGGGACCCAGTACTTC
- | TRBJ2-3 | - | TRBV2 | CASSEQGSTDTQYF | TGTGCCAGCAGTGAACAGGGGAGCACAGATACGCAGTATTTT
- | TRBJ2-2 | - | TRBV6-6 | CASRLTGTGELFF | TGTGCCAGCAGACTCACAGGGACCGGGGAGCTGTTTTTT
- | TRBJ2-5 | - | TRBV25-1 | CASSEPTVLETQYF | TGTGCCAGCAGTGAACCGACAGTTTTGGAGACCCAGTACTTC
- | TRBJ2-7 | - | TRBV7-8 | CASSPPQGEQYF | TGTGCCAGCAGCCCACCCCAGGGCGAGCAGTACTTC
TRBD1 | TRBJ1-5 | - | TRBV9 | CASSETGGRQPQHF | TGTGCCAGCAGCGAGACAGGGGGCCGGCAGCCCCAGCATTTT
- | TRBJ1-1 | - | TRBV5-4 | CASNLQGVRAEAFF | TGTGCCAGCAACCTACAGGGTGTGCGCGCTGAAGCTTTCTTT
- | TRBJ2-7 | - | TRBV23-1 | CASSLQGRRDIPYEQYF | TGCGCCAGCAGTCTTCAAGGGCGGCGGGATATACCCTACGAGCAGTACTTC
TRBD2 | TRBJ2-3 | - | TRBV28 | CASSKLGLAGVGRGTQYF | TGTGCCAGCAGTAAACTGGGACTAGCGGGAGTGGGAAGGGGTACGCAGTATTTT
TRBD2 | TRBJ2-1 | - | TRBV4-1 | CASSHLPGGAFEQFF | TGCGCCAGCAGCCACCTCCCGGGGGGGGCTTTTGAGCAGTTCTTC
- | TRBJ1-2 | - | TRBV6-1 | CASSEAGQITYGYTF | TGTGCCAGCAGTGAAGCGGGGCAGATCACGTATGGCTACACCTTC
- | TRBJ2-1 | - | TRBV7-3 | CASSQGLAAYPLDEQFF | TGTGCCAGCAGTCAGGGGTTAGCGGCATATCCCTTGGATGAGCAGTTCTTC
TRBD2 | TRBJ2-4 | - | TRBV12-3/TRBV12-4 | CASSSWGTSLTYF | TGTGCCAGCAGTTCGTGGGGGACTAGCTTAACGTACTTC
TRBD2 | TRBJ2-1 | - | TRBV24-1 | CATSDPGLEETYNEQFF | TGTGCCACCAGTGATCCGGGACTAGAAGAGACCTACAATGAGCAGTTCTTC
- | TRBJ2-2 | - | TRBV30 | CAWNGVDTGELFF | TGTGCCTGGAACGGGGTAGACACCGGGGAGCTGTTTTTT
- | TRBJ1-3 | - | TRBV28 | CASSTSRGEVNTIYF | TGTGCCAGCAGTACATCCAGGGGAGAAGTAAACACCATATATTTT
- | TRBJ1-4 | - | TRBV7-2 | CASSLTANEKLFF | TGTGCCAGCAGCTTAACGGCTAATGAAAAACTGTTTTTT
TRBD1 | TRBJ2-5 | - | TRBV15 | CATSRDRGQGFPETQYF | TGTGCCACCAGCAGAGATCGGGGACAGGGCTTTCCGGAGACCCAGTACTTC